One sample yielded the 13 T cell receptor beta chains listed below, sequenced in a study of T cells in Graves' hyperthyroidism and ophthalmopathy. Amplification yielded TCR beta CDR3 regions, with RNA transcripts as the source. The HTBI primer set was used in a first-round RT-PCR of the TCR CDR3. TCRdb called the multiplex PCR reads again in MiXCR, with one record for every CDR3 protein. The profile shows more than 350,000 distinct CDR3 sequences, around 14% of them singletons. Sequencing was carried out using blood. The receptors come from a woman in her twenties or thirties with Graves' hyperthyroidism.

This clonotype has a count of ten or more. This chain links TRBV6-5 with TRBJ2-5; D unclear. Between the trimmed V and J ends, which lost 2 bases and 5 bases, there was a span of 9 bases. The germline V gene encodes CDR1 MNHEY and CDR2 SVGAGI. There are 13 residues in the CDR3. CDR3 amino acids: CASSYGLRETQYF. Written as DNA, the CDR3 is TGTGCCAGCAGTTACGGCCTAAGGGAGACCCAGTACTTC.

This clonotype was seen at least ten times. V and J are TRBV30 and TRBJ1-6, with 10 bases aligning to TRBD1. This CDR3 has 14 residues. Germline V CDR1 and CDR2: GTSNPN, SVGIG (reference sequence). The V and J ends lost 1 base and 14 bases, in that order; junction bases with no gene match: 8. Here the CDR3 reads CAWSEGTGALALHF. The CDR3 nucleotides are TGTGCCTGGAGTGAGGGGACAGGGGCTCTCGCCCTCCACTTT.

This clonotype was detected ten times or more. The gene calls are TRBV20-1 and TRBJ2-1, with 10 nucleotides matching TRBD2. From germline, CDR1 is DFQATT and CDR2 SNEGSKA (reference sequence). This CDR3 spans 14 amino acids. The V gene end was trimmed by 8 bases and the J gene end by 4 bases; junction bases not matched to a gene: 8. CDR3 in amino acids: CSYSSGRGYNEQFF. CDR3 nucleotide sequence: TGCAGTTATTCGAGCGGGAGGGGTTACAATGAGCAGTTCTTC.

This clonotype was counted at least ten times. This chain uses TRBV27 with TRBJ2-7; possible D gene TRBD1, 6 bases. This CDR3 region has 18 residues. Germline-derived CDR1 and CDR2 are MNHEY and SMNVEV (reference sequence). V was clipped by 3 bases and J by 1 base, with 22 bases between them. The CDR3 loop is CASSFFFPKGDNSYEQYF. DNA for the CDR3: TGTGCCAGCAGTTTTTTCTTCCCCAAAGGGGACAATTCCTACGAGCAGTACTTC.

This clonotype showed up just a few times. The chain employs TRBV20-1 and TRBJ2-2; no firm D call. There are 15 residues in the CDR3. Germline V gene sequence: CDR1 DFQATT, CDR2 SNEGSKA (reference sequence). V lost 6 bases, J lost 6 bases, and 20 bases lay in between. For the CDR3, the DNA is TGCAGTGCGGGCCCAGAAAGGGTAAGCGCCGGGGAGCTGTTTTTT. This encodes CSAGPERVSAGELFF.

The rearrangement links TRBV20-1 to TRBJ2-2; D is ambiguous. Germline V gene sequence: CDR1 DFQATT, CDR2 SNEGSKA (reference sequence). CDR3 size: 13 residues. V was clipped by 2 bases and J by 1 base, with 5 bases between them. The CDR3 nucleotides are TGCAGTGCTAGACAGGTGAACACCGGGGAGCTGTTTTTT. Protein: CSARQVNTGELFF.

This clonotype was observed at least ten times. The gene calls are TRBV12-5 and TRBJ2-3, with 8 bases matching TRBD2. The CDR3 totals 13 residues. Germline V gene data show CDR1 as LGHNT and CDR2 as FRNRAP. V shed 3 bases and J 5 bases; nucleotides not matched to a gene: 1. The CDR3 DNA sequence: TGTGCTAGTGGTTTCAGCGGGAGAGATACGCAGTATTTT. It specifies CASGFSGRDTQYF.

At least ten counts were recorded for this clonotype. The V and J genes are TRBV30 and TRBJ2-3; 12 bases align to TRBD2. Germline V gives CDR1 GTSNPN, CDR2 SVGIG (reference sequence). This CDR3 region has 15 residues. The junction had 8 bases not matched to a gene; V was cut back by 8 bases and J by 2 bases. The chain's CDR3 is CAGRTSGMITDTQYF. The CDR3 nucleotides are TGTGCCGGACGGACTAGCGGGATGATCACAGATACGCAGTATTTT.

V usage is TRBV6-1 and J usage is TRBJ2-7; D is perhaps TRBD1 (5 bases). Per the germline V gene, CDR1 is MNHNS and CDR2 is SASEGT. V was clipped by 6 bases and J by 7 bases, with 10 bases between them. The CDR3 is made up of 11 amino acids. Here the CDR3 DNA reads TGTGCCAGCAGCTTTCCAGGGGAGCAGTACTTC. Translation gives CASSFPGEQYF.

The sample holds a few counts of this clonotype. The chain combines TRBV18 with TRBJ2-6, with D possibly being TRBD1 or TRBD2 (6 bases each). CDR3 length: 18 amino acids. CDR1 and CDR2 (germline): KGHSH, LQKENI. V was cut by 3 bases and J by 1 base, with 16 bases left in between. CDR3 DNA: TGTGCCAGCTCACCGCGTGGAGGGGGAAGGTCTGGGGCCAACGTCCTGACTTTC. It codes for CASSPRGGGRSGANVLTF. The full variable domain, rest sourced from reference TRBV18 and TRBJ2-6, is NAGVMQNPRHLVRRRGQEARLRCSPMKGHSHVYWYRQLPEEGLKFMVYLQKENIIDESGMPKERFSAEFPKEGPSILRIQQVVRGDSAAYFCASSPRGGGRSGANVLTFGAGSRLTVL.

The rearrangement uses TRBV5-1 and TRBJ2-3, with TRBD2 matching over 7 bases. Germline CDR1 and CDR2: SGHRS and YFSETQ. V lost 0 bases, J lost 2 bases, and 6 bases stayed unmatched. The CDR3 covers 16 residues. Here the CDR3 reads CASSLGSSGFTDTQYF. The CDR3 bases are TGCGCCAGCAGCTTGGGATCTAGCGGATTCACAGATACGCAGTATTTT.

This clonotype was recorded a few times. The chain employs TRBV5-1 and TRBJ2-5; TRBD1 agrees at 7 bases. This CDR3 has 16 amino acids. The V gene end was trimmed by 0 bases and the J gene end by 2 bases; junction bases not matched to a gene: 7. The germline V gene has CDR1 SGHRS and CDR2 YFSETQ. The CDR3 nucleotides are TGCGCCAGCAGCTTGGCACTAACAGGGGCTCAAGAGACCCAGTACTTC. It is translated as CASSLALTGAQETQYF. Looking up the rest from reference TRBV5-1 and TRBJ2-5 gives the full variable domain: KAGVTQTPRYLIKTRGQQVTLSCSPISGHRSVSWYQQTPGQGLQFLFEYFSETQRNKGNFPGRFSGRQFSNSRSEMNVSTLELGDSALYLCASSLALTGAQETQYFGPGTRLLVL.

The chain has TRBV20-1 and TRBJ1-1; 7 nucleotides align to TRBD1. Germline V gene data show CDR1 as DFQATT and CDR2 as SNEGSKA (reference sequence). Trimming cost V 6 bases and J 10 bases; bases outside gene matches: 8. The CDR3 spans 11 residues. The CDR3 loop is CSASQGEVAFF. The CDR3 DNA reads as TGCAGTGCCTCTCAGGGGGAGGTAGCTTTCTTT.